This T cell receptor beta chain was documented in a study of T cells in women clearing cervical HPV infection. Study-wide context: Cases: HPV16-related CIN3 or worse on histology, a couple of invasive cancers.

Overall study findings and caveats: It is unknown whether associations predate infection; no effector/memory or HPV-specific sorting. T-cell numbers per sample were unknown and may explain richness differences.

The repertoire was sequenced with immunoSEQ multiplex PCR; TCRdb's copy has only in-frame clones and lacks some. The repertoire table contains about 20,000 clones. With respect to this clone: Its specificity is unknown. The sequence runs out 3 residues before the end of the CDR3; the remainder is reconstructed from the germline J gene.

The CDR3 is made up of 14 amino acids. With 4 bases removed from V and 6 bases from J, the gap between germline ends came to 10 bases. Germline lookup yields CDR1 LNHDA and CDR2 SQIVND (reference sequence). V is TRBV19 and J is TRBJ1-6; a weak D match, TRBD1 (5 bases). The sequence derives from a woman aged 18-70 years with a cervical HPV16 infection that either progressed to CIN3+ or cleared (not recorded which). The source material was blood buffy coat. CDR3 DNA, as far as it was read: TGTGCCAGTAGTACTCAGGGTTCTAATTCACCC. Translating it yields CASSTQGSNSP. The entire CDR3 protein reads CASSTQGSNSPLHF.